One sample yielded the 25 T cell receptor beta chains listed below, sequenced in a study of T cell responses to AZD1222 COVID-19 vaccine. The method was immunoSEQ multiplex PCR; TCRdb's version includes in-frame clones alone and lacks a portion of them. The sample shows 150,000 to 200,000 clones, about 92% of them seen only once. The starting material was peripheral blood, obtained on day 0 of AZD1222 vaccination. The receptors originated from an adult in good health.

This rearrangement joins TRBV28 to TRBJ1-2, with D possibly matching TRBD1 (5 bases). Germline-derived CDR1 and CDR2 are MDHEN and SYDVKM. V gave up 5 bases and J gave up 5 bases, with 15 bases separating them. This CDR3 comprises 14 residues. The CDR3 region has the DNA TGTGCCAGCAGTCCCAGGGTTTTTCGGTATGGCTACACCTTC. The encoded protein is CASSPRVFRYGYTF.

The V gene is TRBV9, the J gene TRBJ2-5; D unclear. Trimming left V 0 bases short and J 1 base short, with 10 bases between. The CDR3 sequence is 15 residues long. Germline CDR1 is SGDLS and CDR2 is YYNGEE. This CDR3 reads CASSVGSGIQETQYF. The CDR3 nucleotides read TGTGCCAGCAGCGTAGGATCAGGTATCCAAGAGACCCAGTACTTC.

The CDR3 loop is CASSLREGGPGAKNIQYF. CDR3 sequence (DNA): TGTGCCAGCAGCTTGAGGGAGGGGGGCCCGGGAGCCAAAAACATTCAGTACTTC. The J gene is TRBJ2-4, the V gene TRBV7-2; tentatively, D is TRBD2 (7 bases). Germline CDR1 and CDR2: SGHTA and FQGNSA. The CDR3 runs to 18 residues. Deletions cut 3 bases from V and 0 bases from J, with 18 bases between.

The J gene is TRBJ2-1, the V gene TRBV9; 9 nucleotides line up with TRBD1. V trimming: 4 bases; J trimming: 4 bases; junction bases outside the gene matches: 9. Germline values: CDR1 SGDLS, CDR2 YYNGEE. The length of the CDR3 is 16 residues. Written as DNA, the CDR3 is TGTGCCAGCAGCTCCCGGACAGGGGTGGATTACAATGAGCAGTTCTTC. As protein: CASSSRTGVDYNEQFF.

This chain joins TRBV30 and TRBJ1-1, with no clear D. V was trimmed by 2 bases and J by 0 bases, leaving 7 bases between them. CDR1 is GTSNPN, CDR2 SVGIG, per germline (reference sequence). The CDR3 extends over 13 amino acids. CDR3 DNA sequence: TGTGCCTGGAGTTCAGGTATGAACACTGAAGCTTTCTTT. Encoded protein: CAWSSGMNTEAFF. Variable domain in full (rest from reference TRBV30 and TRBJ1-1): SQTIHQWPATLVQPVGSPLSLECTVEGTSNPNLYWYRQAAGRGLQLLFYSVGIGQISSEVPQNLSASRPQDRQFILSSKKLLLSDSGFYLCAWSSGMNTEAFFGQGTRLTVV.

The chain recombines TRBV5-1 with TRBJ1-4; D unresolved. CDR3 length: 15 residues. Germline values: CDR1 SGHRS, CDR2 YFSETQ. Trimming stripped 4 bases from V and 5 bases from J, with 15 bases between. CDR3 in amino acids: CASSAAGNFNEKLFF. The CDR3 DNA follows: TGCGCCAGCAGCGCGGCCGGGAACTTCAATGAAAAACTGTTTTTT.

The CDR3 bases are TGTGCCTGGTCCTGGGGGGACACCATATATTTT. Protein product: CAWSWGDTIYF. The J gene is TRBJ1-3, the V gene TRBV30; D is perhaps TRBD1 (5 bases). V lost 5 bases to trimming and J lost 8 bases, with 10 bases between them. CDR1 GTSNPN and CDR2 SVGIG come from the germline V gene (reference sequence). The CDR3 spans 11 residues.

The chain couples TRBV4-2 to TRBJ1-1; D gene unclear. There are 14 residues in the CDR3. V lost 0 bases and J lost 1, with 6 bases in between. Germline V gives CDR1 LGHNA, CDR2 YNFKEQ. The CDR3 DNA reads as TGTGCCAGCAGCCAAGATCGTGGGAACACTGAAGCTTTCTTT. As protein: CASSQDRGNTEAFF.

The chain uses TRBV27 and TRBJ1-4; D remains ambiguous. The V gene lost 4 bases and the J gene lost 0 bases, with 0 bases spanning the gap. In germline, CDR1 is MNHEY, CDR2 SMNVEV (reference sequence). The CDR3 has 12 amino acids. In DNA, the CDR3 is TGTGCCAGCAGTTCAACTAATGAAAAACTGTTTTTT. This sequence encodes CASSSTNEKLFF.

The chain is built from TRBV11-2 and TRBJ2-5; D is possibly TRBD2 (6 bases). With 1 base removed from V and 5 bases from J, the gap between germline ends came to 11 bases. Germline CDR1 reads SGHAT; CDR2 reads FQNNGV. The CDR3 consists of 14 residues. The CDR3 protein is CASSLGAGLETQYF. The DNA of the CDR3 is TGTGCCAGCAGCTTAGGTGCGGGGTTGGAGACCCAGTACTTC.

The CDR3: CASSQGRFEKLFF. In nucleotides, the CDR3 is TGTGCCAGCAGCCAGGGCAGATTTGAAAAACTGTTTTTT. This chain uses TRBV3-1 (or the pseudogene TRBV3-2) with TRBJ1-4; D gene uncertain. Between the trimmed V and J ends, which lost 3 bases and 7 bases, there was a span of 9 bases. The CDR3 is 13 residues long. Germline lookup yields CDR1 LGHDT and CDR2 YNNKEL (reference sequence).

The chain joins TRBV27 to TRBJ1-2, with D uncertain. Germline lookup yields CDR1 MNHEY and CDR2 SMNVEV (reference sequence). The CDR3 covers 15 residues. The ends were cut back, 2 bases at V and 0 bases at J, with 10 bases in the middle. CDR3 coding DNA: TGTGCCAGCAGTTTAAGTCCGAATGCTAACTATGGCTACACCTTC. Residues: CASSLSPNANYGYTF.

The chain has TRBV5-1 and TRBJ1-6; TRBD1 matches at 7 bases. Germline V CDR1 and CDR2: SGHRS, YFSETQ. V dropped 4 bases and J dropped 10; count of bases not matched to a gene: 11. CDR3 length: 15 residues. The CDR3: CASSLATGDRSPLHF. CDR3 DNA: TGCGCCAGCAGCCTGGCTACAGGGGATCGCTCACCCCTCCACTTT.

The chain recombines TRBV7-2 with TRBJ1-3; unclear D gene. Germline V gives CDR1 SGHTA, CDR2 FQGNSA. The CDR3 extends over 16 amino acids. Trimming removed 2 bases at V and 0 bases at J, with 11 bases between. CDR3 region: CASSLIGHYSGNTIYF. Written as DNA, the CDR3 is TGTGCCAGCAGCTTAATAGGGCATTACTCTGGAAACACCATATATTTT.

This clone was seen only once. The chain carries TRBV5-5 and TRBJ2-3; 12 positions match TRBD2. Germline V gene lookup returns CDR1 SGHKS and CDR2 YYEKEE (reference sequence). J was trimmed by 3 bases and V by 5 bases; bases with no gene match: 4. There are 15 residues in the CDR3. The CDR3 reads CASSSTSGGTDTQYF. The DNA for the CDR3 is TGTGCCAGCAGTTCAACTAGCGGGGGGACAGATACGCAGTATTTT.

The rearrangement joins TRBV5-1 to TRBJ1-6; D unclear. CDR1 and CDR2 (germline): SGHRS, YFSETQ. V lost 0 bases and J lost 9, with 13 bases in between. This CDR3 comprises 15 residues. CDR3 in amino acids: CASSLDGSLGSPLHF. CDR3 bases: TGCGCCAGCAGCTTGGATGGCAGCCTGGGTTCACCCCTCCACTTT.

V usage is TRBV29-1 and J usage is TRBJ1-2, with unresolved D. This CDR3 comprises 13 residues. Trimming removed 6 bases at V and 4 bases at J, with 15 bases between. Germline loops: CDR1 SQVTM, CDR2 ANQGSEA. CDR3 coding DNA: TGCAGCGTGGCGAATGGACGACCCTATGGCTACACCTTC. It is translated as CSVANGRPYGYTF.

The chain is built from TRBV15 and TRBJ1-5; D gene uncertain. V shed 0 bases and J shed 5 bases, with 11 bases lying between them. The germline CDR1 and CDR2 sequences are LNHNV and YYDKDF (reference sequence). The CDR3 has 15 amino acids. The CDR3 is CATSRDRSLHQPQHF. Here the CDR3 DNA reads TGTGCCACCAGCAGAGATCGGAGTCTGCATCAGCCCCAGCATTTT.

The rearrangement joins TRBV3-1 (or the pseudogene TRBV3-2) to TRBJ1-3; D is unclear. The CDR3 totals 13 residues. Between the trimmed V and J ends, which lost 1 base and 4 bases, there was a span of 5 bases. The germline V gene encodes CDR1 LGHDT and CDR2 YNNKEL (reference sequence). CDR3 sequence reads: CASSQGLGNTIYF. CDR3 bases: TGTGCCAGCAGCCAAGGTCTGGGAAACACCATATATTTT.

This clone was counted once. V is TRBV7-3 and J is TRBJ1-5; D ambiguous. This CDR3 has 13 amino acids. Per the germline V gene, CDR1 is SGHTA and CDR2 is FQGTGA. Trimming shortened V by 3 bases and J by 4 bases, and 7 bases separated the two germline ends. CDR3 amino acids: CASSFDLNQPQHF. The CDR3 DNA reads TGTGCCAGCAGCTTTGACCTTAATCAGCCCCAGCATTTT.

J is TRBJ2-2 and V is TRBV4-2, with unresolved D. Germline CDR1 is LGHNA and CDR2 is YNFKEQ. The CDR3 extends over 17 amino acids. The V end was cut by 4 bases, the J end by 4 bases, with 19 bases between. DNA for the CDR3: TGTGCCAGCAGCCCCCCCGCGGCAGTCTCGGGCACCGGGGAGCTGTTTTTT. Translating gives CASSPPAAVSGTGELFF.

V is TRBV3-1 (or the pseudogene TRBV3-2) and J is TRBJ1-2; D is undetermined. Trimming stripped 3 bases from V and 4 bases from J, with 18 bases between. Germline CDR1 reads LGHDT; CDR2 reads YNNKEL (reference sequence). The length of the CDR3 is 16 residues. Here the CDR3 reads CASSHLRAGLFYGYTF. The CDR3 nucleotides are TGTGCCAGCAGCCATCTTCGGGCAGGTCTCTTCTATGGCTACACCTTC.

DNA for the CDR3: TGTGCCAGCAGCTCAGACTTTAGCGGGGAAAAACTGTTTTTT. Translation gives CASSSDFSGEKLFF. This rearrangement joins TRBV9 to TRBJ1-4, with D unclear. Germline V gives CDR1 SGDLS, CDR2 YYNGEE. CDR3 length: 14 amino acids. V was trimmed by 4 bases and J by 8 bases, leaving 15 bases between them.

The CDR3 here is CATAPGQGFTEAFF. The CDR3 DNA follows: TGTGCCACTGCCCCCGGACAGGGGTTCACTGAAGCTTTCTTT. The chain is built from TRBV19 and TRBJ1-1, with 9 positions matching TRBD1. CDR3 length equals 14 residues. Looked up from germline, CDR1 is LNHDA and CDR2 is SQIVND (reference sequence). J was trimmed by 4 bases and V by 10 bases; bases with no gene match: 10.

The chain couples TRBV5-1 to TRBJ2-5; D is uncertain. The ends were cut back, 4 bases at V and 5 bases at J, with 15 bases in the middle. The CDR3 is 14 amino acids. Per germline, CDR1 SGHRS and CDR2 YFSETQ. As DNA, the CDR3 is TGCGCCAGCAGCGAGACCGGGTTCTGGGAGACCCAGTACTTC. This gives the protein CASSETGFWETQYF. Full variable domain (rest looked up from reference TRBV5-1 and TRBJ2-5): KAGVTQTPRYLIKTRGQQVTLSCSPISGHRSVSWYQQTPGQGLQFLFEYFSETQRNKGNFPGRFSGRQFSNSRSEMNVSTLELGDSALYLCASSETGFWETQYFGPGTRLLVL.